This T cell receptor (beta chain) was captured by sequencing in a study of vaccination effects on CD4 cells after COVID-19. Assay: immunoSEQ multiplex PCR; the TCRdb copy retains only in-frame clones and omits some. The profile shows some 65,000 clones, around 76% of them singletons. The CDR3 covers 15 residues. Germline CDR1 MNHNY, CDR2 SVGAGI (reference sequence). J lost 3 bases, V lost 7 bases, and 11 bases had no gene match. Under the ViraFEST assay, PBMC were stimulated with viral peptide pools so that antigen-specific CD4+ T cells expanded. Sequencing was performed afterwards. Scientists isolated CD4+ T cells after a roughly ten-day culture period ended. Absence of prior SARS-CoV-2 infection characterized the vaccine recipients, who showed negative nucleocapsid antibodies. Culturing of under 2.5 million PBMC per well took place with around 9.4 IU/ml IL-2 and 9 to 10 ug/ml peptides. About this clone itself: Its specificity is not known.

General study results and limits: The study enrolled few convalescent patients and sampled no early post-infection timepoints. Clones that were induced by infection or by vaccine showed marked contraction late after vaccination.

Source: CD4+ T cells from PBMCs cultured with HCoV-NL63 spike peptides, taken before COVID-19 vaccination. This rearrangement joins TRBV6-6 to TRBJ1-2, with 7 bases lining up with TRBD1. The receptor was derived from a human donor who received a COVID-19 vaccine. In nucleotides, the CDR3 is TGTGCCAGCACTCGACGAGGGGGCGAATACTATGGCTACACCTTC. Translating gives CASTRRGGEYYGYTF.